The next 22 T cell receptor beta chains were all read from a single sample in a study of cytomegalovirus exposure and HLA in healthy donors. A multiplex PCR was run with 60 Vbeta primers and 13 Jbeta primers. Generated by immunoSEQ multiplex PCR, the TCRdb table keeps only in-frame clones and is missing some. The sample lists 100,000 or so clones; approximately 70% were seen once. Sequencing used PBMCs. These receptors were taken from a woman aged 18-29 years in good health and CMV-seropositive.

The rearrangement joins TRBV21-1 to TRBJ1-1; TRBD1, the D gene given by the table, was not confirmed from the DNA. TRBV21-1 is shown as a pseudogene. The CDR3 is made up of 13 amino acids. The CDR3 protein is CASSRDRNTEAFF. In DNA form, the CDR3 reads TGTGCCAGCAGCAGAGACAGAAACACTGAAGCTTTCTTT.

This clone was seen once. V is TRBV5-6 and J is TRBJ2-7; a possible D gene is TRBD2 (6 bases). The CDR3 covers 18 residues. From germline, CDR1 is SGHDT and CDR2 YYEEEE. V lost 0 bases to trimming and J lost 0 bases, with 19 bases between them. The CDR3 protein is CASSLGSRRRDSSYEQYF. In DNA form, the CDR3 reads TGTGCCAGCAGCTTGGGCTCGCGCAGGAGGGATAGCTCCTACGAGCAGTACTTC.

Comments on this clone: The junction departs from the called germline gene at one end, perhaps through a read error. This chain connects TRBV7-9 to TRBJ1-2; 7 nucleotides align to TRBD1. Germline loops: CDR1 SEHNR, CDR2 FQNEAQ (reference sequence). The CDR3 runs 12 residues. The DNA for the CDR3 is TGTTCCAGCAGCTTACAGGGGTATGGCTACACCTTC. Translated: CSSSLQGYGYTF.

The rearrangement links TRBV6-5 to TRBJ2-1; TRBD2 might be the D (5 bases). This CDR3 is built from 15 residues. Germline V gene data show CDR1 as MNHEY and CDR2 as SVGAGI. Between the trimmed V and J ends, which lost 7 bases and 8 bases, there was a span of 21 bases. The CDR3 nucleotides read TGTGCCAGCATAGGTTCCAGCGGTCCCGTAGATGAGCAGTTCTTC. Its protein is CASIGSSGPVDEQFF.

This clone was recorded only once. The CDR3 is CSARTSGGDTQYF. CDR3 nucleotide sequence: TGCAGCGCTAGGACTAGCGGAGGGGATACGCAGTATTTT. This rearrangement joins TRBV29-1 to TRBJ2-3; 10 bases match TRBD2. Trimming took 7 bases from V and 6 from J; bases not matched to a gene: 7. Germline CDR1 and CDR2: SQVTM and ANQGSEA. The CDR3 has 13 amino acids.

This clone was seen a handful of times. The V call is TRBV7-2, the J call TRBJ2-3, with 8 positions matching TRBD2. V gave up 1 base and J gave up 6 bases; unmatched junction bases: 6. Germline V gene sequence: CDR1 SGHTA, CDR2 FQGNSA. The CDR3 is 15 amino acids. The DNA of the CDR3 is TGTGCCAGCAGCTTAGAAGGAGCGGGAGCGGATACGCAGTATTTT. Its protein product is CASSLEGAGADTQYF.

This chain joins TRBV9 and TRBJ2-1, with TRBD1 as a possible D gene (6 bases). V lost 2 bases to trimming and J lost 4 bases, with 13 bases between them. CDR1 and CDR2 (germline): SGDLS, YYNGEE. CDR3 length equals 15 residues. CDR3 loop: CASSVTGLSYNEQFF. The DNA for the CDR3 is TGTGCCAGCAGCGTTACAGGGCTTTCTTACAATGAGCAGTTCTTC.

This clone was observed a single time. V usage is TRBV9 and J usage is TRBJ1-1; 10 bases line up with TRBD1. Germline trimming cut 4 bases from V and 7 bases from J; bases unmatched to any gene: 7. Germline values: CDR1 SGDLS, CDR2 YYNGEE. There are 14 residues in the CDR3. CDR3 in DNA: TGTGCCAGCAGCCCACGGACAGGGGGGAGTGAAGCTTTCTTT. This codes for CASSPRTGGSEAFF.

The chain is built from TRBV30 and TRBJ2-7; a possible D gene is TRBD2 (6 bases). Trimming removed 1 base from V and 4 bases from J, with 14 bases in between. The germline V gene has CDR1 GTSNPN and CDR2 SVGIG (reference sequence). CDR3 size: 14 residues. The CDR3 DNA reads as TGTGCCTGGAGTGGACCGGGGAGGCGGTACGAGCAGTACTTC. Its protein product is CAWSGPGRRYEQYF.

The sample holds a few counts of this clone. The V gene is TRBV28, the J gene TRBJ2-1; 9 nucleotides align to TRBD2. CDR1 is MDHEN, CDR2 SYDVKM, per germline. J gave up 7 bases and V 8 bases, and 9 bases lay outside the gene matches. The CDR3 runs to 14 residues. The CDR3 DNA reads TGTGCCAGCCAATCAGCGGGAGGAAAAAATGAGCAGTTCTTC. As protein: CASQSAGGKNEQFF.

Concerning this clone: Distinct nucleotide sequences in the sample also encode this CDR3. V usage is TRBV27 and J usage is TRBJ2-7; 11 positions match TRBD2. Per germline, CDR1 MNHEY and CDR2 SMNVEV (reference sequence). Unmatched junction bases numbered 13, after V lost 9 bases and J lost 3 bases. The CDR3 totals 16 residues. The CDR3 region has the DNA TGTGCCAGTGGTGGCACTAGCGGGAGATTTGTCTACGAGCAGTACTTC. Its translation is CASGGTSGRFVYEQYF.

The rearrangement links TRBV9 to TRBJ2-2; 7 bases are shared with TRBD2. The V gene's germline CDR1 is SGDLS and CDR2 YYNGEE. J gave up 4 bases and V 6 bases, and 9 bases lay outside the gene matches. This CDR3 has 15 residues. The CDR3 coding sequence is TGTGCCAGCACCTTAGACGGCGGGAGCACCGGGGAGCTGTTTTTT. This sequence encodes CASTLDGGSTGELFF.

The genes are TRBV19 and TRBJ1-1; D remains unclear. Trimming shortened V by 8 bases and J by 11 bases, and 15 bases separated the two germline ends. The CDR3 runs to 11 residues. The germline gives CDR1 LNHDA, CDR2 SQIVND (reference sequence). The CDR3 bases are TGTGCCAGTCAGAGGGTTGGTGCGGCTTTCTTT. It encodes CASQRVGAAFF.

This clone was counted a few times. The chain carries TRBV4-3 and TRBJ1-1, with a weak D call TRBD1 (5 bases). Germline V gene data show CDR1 as LGHNA and CDR2 as YSLEER. V lost 0 bases and J 7 bases, leaving 9 bases between the germline ends. This CDR3 has 13 amino acids. The CDR3 DNA follows: TGCGCCAGCAGCCAAGATGGGGCCAATGAAGCTTTCTTT. It encodes CASSQDGANEAFF.

V is TRBV14 and J is TRBJ2-5, with 10 bases lining up with TRBD1. V lost 0 bases, J lost 5 bases, and 15 bases stayed unmatched. CDR1 and CDR2 (germline): SGHDN, FVKESK. The CDR3 runs to 19 residues. CDR3 in amino acids: CASSQDPGTGDRYWETQYF. The CDR3 nucleotides are TGTGCCAGCAGCCAAGATCCCGGGACAGGGGATAGATATTGGGAGACCCAGTACTTC.

This clone was seen more than once but under ten times. The V gene is TRBV19, the J gene TRBJ1-5, with 8 bases fitting TRBD1. Germline V lookup: CDR1 LNHDA, CDR2 SQIVND (reference sequence). The CDR3 has 15 residues. Unmatched junction bases numbered 9, after V lost 7 bases and J lost 4 bases. Written as DNA, the CDR3 is TGTGCCAGTACCAATCAAGACAGGGGAAATCAGCCCCAGCATTTT. It translates to CASTNQDRGNQPQHF.

The chain carries TRBV19 and TRBJ2-5, with D perhaps matching TRBD1 (6 bases). Germline CDR1 is LNHDA and CDR2 is SQIVND (reference sequence). Trimming left V 5 bases short and J 2 bases short, with 15 bases between. This CDR3 region has 15 residues. The CDR3 protein is CASSPGTRGQETQYF. CDR3 nucleotide sequence: TGTGCCAGTAGTCCTGGGACAAGGGGGCAAGAGACCCAGTACTTC.

The CDR3 here is CASSITHYEQYF. The CDR3 DNA follows: TGTGCCAGCAGTATAACACACTACGAGCAGTACTTC. The chain has TRBV6-1 and TRBJ2-7; D is uncertain. This CDR3 region has 12 residues. Germline values: CDR1 MNHNS, CDR2 SASEGT. V dropped 5 bases and J dropped 3 bases, with 8 bases sitting between them.

The V and J genes are TRBV2 and TRBJ1-4, with D perhaps TRBD1 (5 bases). Germline values: CDR1 SNHLY, CDR2 FYNNEI. V lost 4 bases and J 0 bases, leaving 9 bases between the germline ends. This CDR3 is built from 15 residues. CDR3 nucleotides: TGTGCCAGCAGTGCGCAACAGGCAACTAATGAAAAACTGTTTTTT. It encodes CASSAQQATNEKLFF.

The rearrangement links TRBV7-2 to TRBJ2-5, with 8 bases fitting TRBD2. Germline values: CDR1 SGHTA, CDR2 FQGNSA. Trimming at V came to 0 bases and at J to 2 bases, leaving 5 bases not matched to a gene. The CDR3 runs 16 residues. The DNA for the CDR3 is TGTGCCAGCAGCTTAGCGGTGGCTAGCGGGCAAGAGACCCAGTACTTC. This sequence encodes CASSLAVASGQETQYF.

In nucleotides, the CDR3 is TGTGCCAGCAGTCCCGGGACTACCCCCGGGGAGACCCAGTACTTC. Its protein product is CASSPGTTPGETQYF. J is TRBJ2-5 and V is TRBV27, with TRBD2 identical over 7 bases. Germline V gives CDR1 MNHEY, CDR2 SMNVEV (reference sequence). Trimming took 5 bases from V and 5 from J; bases not matched to a gene: 11. The CDR3 spans 15 residues.

The chain recombines TRBV11-2 with TRBJ2-5; TRBD2 matches at 14 bases. Trimming removed 5 bases from V and 5 bases from J; junction bases left unmatched: 10. Germline lookup yields CDR1 SGHAT and CDR2 FQNNGV. The CDR3 consists of 17 residues. The DNA for the CDR3 is TGTGCCAGCAGCAAAGGGACTAGCGGGAGAAGGGGGGAGACCCAGTACTTC. Its protein product is CASSKGTSGRRGETQYF.